Listed below are T cell receptor beta chains from one sample, sequenced in a study of cytomegalovirus exposure and HLA in healthy donors. Profiled with immunoSEQ multiplex PCR; TCRdb holds only in-frame clones, not every one. The top ten clones hold 5.5% to 7% of a sample with about 200,000 clones, around 86% of them seen once. Sequencing was performed on PBMCs. These receptors all stem from a woman between 50 and 59 years old in good health and CMV-seropositive. CDR3s include the opening cysteine and the closing phenylalanine or tryptophan. D genes are given only for firm matches. A row's size may be missing; if present it is once, few, many or a size class.

J gene	D gene	clone size	V gene	CDR3 protein	CDR3 DNA
TRBJ2-7	TRBD1	.	TRBV5-4	CASSKPGQGSYEQYF	TGTGCCAGCAGTAAACCGGGACAGGGGTCCTACGAGCAGTACTTC
TRBJ2-1	TRBD2	.	TRBV15	CVTSREAGVYNEQFF	TGTGTCACCAGCAGAGAAGCGGGAGTCTACAATGAGCAGTTCTTC
TRBJ1-4	TRBD1	.	TRBV6-5	CASSRQGAYEKLFF	TGTGCCAGCAGTCGACAGGGGGCCTATGAAAAACTGTTTTTT
TRBJ1-1	.	.	TRBV6-5	CASSYFRTDEAFF	TGTGCCAGCAGTTACTTCCGGACAGATGAAGCTTTCTTT
TRBJ2-1	.	.	TRBV28	CASILGGWQFF	TGTGCCAGCATCCTGGGGGGTTGGCAGTTCTTC
TRBJ1-2	.	.	TRBV12-5	CASGRPDSASGYTF	TGTGCTAGTGGTCGGCCGGACAGCGCTAGTGGCTACACCTTC
TRBJ1-2	.	.	TRBV29-1	CSVVPTTRNYGYTF	TGCAGCGTTGTCCCCACGACAAGGAACTATGGCTACACCTTC
TRBJ2-7	.	.	TRBV27	CASSFRRQSSYEQYF	TGTGCCAGCAGTTTCCGCCGACAGAGCTCCTACGAGCAGTACTTC
TRBJ2-1	TRBD2	.	TRBV5-1	CASSSSGPYNEQFF	TGCGCCAGCAGCTCTAGCGGGCCCTACAATGAGCAGTTCTTC
TRBJ1-1	.	.	TRBV5-1	CASSLGHAEAFF	TGCGCCAGCAGCCTTGGGCACGCTGAAGCTTTCTTT
TRBJ2-7	.	.	TRBV5-6	CASSDRGYEQYF	TGTGCCAGCAGCGATCGGGGTTACGAGCAGTACTTC
TRBJ1-6	.	.	TRBV19	CASSGTLRPLHF	TGTGCCAGTAGTGGGACTCTCCGACCCCTCCACTTT
TRBJ2-7	.	.	TRBV6-6	CASSRTGDEQYF	TGTGCCAGCAGTCGTACAGGCGACGAGCAGTACTTC
TRBJ1-1	.	.	TRBV6-1	CASSEFQGSRAFF	TGTGCCAGCAGTGAATTTCAGGGCTCTCGTGCTTTCTTT
TRBJ2-1	.	once	TRBV5-4	CASSLGSESYNEQFF	TGTGCCAGCAGCTTGGGTTCAGAATCCTACAATGAGCAGTTCTTC
TRBJ2-7	TRBD1	.	TRBV6-6	CASSSSGTGIEQYF	TGTGCCAGCAGTTCCTCCGGGACAGGGATCGAGCAGTACTTC
TRBJ1-1	TRBD1	once	TRBV27	CASSFREQGAEAFF	TGTGCCAGCAGTTTTAGGGAACAGGGGGCTGAAGCTTTCTTT
TRBJ2-1	TRBD2	.	TRBV14	CASSPRGGHNEQFF	TGTGCCAGCAGCCCTCGGGGGGGGCATAATGAGCAGTTCTTC